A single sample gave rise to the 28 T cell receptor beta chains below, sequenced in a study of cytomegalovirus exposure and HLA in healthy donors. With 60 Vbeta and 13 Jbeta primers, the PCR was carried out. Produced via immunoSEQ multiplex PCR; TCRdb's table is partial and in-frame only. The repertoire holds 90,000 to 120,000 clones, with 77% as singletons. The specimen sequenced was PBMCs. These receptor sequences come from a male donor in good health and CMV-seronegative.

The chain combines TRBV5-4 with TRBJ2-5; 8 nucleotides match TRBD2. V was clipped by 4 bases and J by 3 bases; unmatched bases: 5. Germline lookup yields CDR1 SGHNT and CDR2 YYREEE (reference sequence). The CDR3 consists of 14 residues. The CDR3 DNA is TGTGCCAGCAGCGCAGCGGGAGTAGAAGAGACCCAGTACTTC. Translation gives CASSAAGVEETQYF.

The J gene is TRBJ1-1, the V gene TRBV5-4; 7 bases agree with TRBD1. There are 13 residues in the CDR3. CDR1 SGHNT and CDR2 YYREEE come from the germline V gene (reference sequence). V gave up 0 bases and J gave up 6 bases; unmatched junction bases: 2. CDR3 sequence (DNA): TGTGCCAGCAGCTTGGACAGGGGCGCTGAAGCTTTCTTT. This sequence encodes CASSLDRGAEAFF.

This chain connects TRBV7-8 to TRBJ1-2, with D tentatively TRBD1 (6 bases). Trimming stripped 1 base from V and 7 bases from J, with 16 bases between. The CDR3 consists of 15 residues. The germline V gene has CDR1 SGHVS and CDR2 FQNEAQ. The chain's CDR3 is CASSLDWQGLSGYTF. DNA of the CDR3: TGTGCCAGCAGCTTAGATTGGCAGGGGCTTTCTGGCTACACCTTC.

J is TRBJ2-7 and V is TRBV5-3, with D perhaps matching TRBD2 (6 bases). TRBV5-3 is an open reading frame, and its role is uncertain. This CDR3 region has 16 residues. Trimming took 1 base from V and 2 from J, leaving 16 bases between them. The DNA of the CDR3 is TGTGCCAGAAGCTTGTGGACCTGGCGGGACCCCTACGAGCAGTACTTC. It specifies CARSLWTWRDPYEQYF.

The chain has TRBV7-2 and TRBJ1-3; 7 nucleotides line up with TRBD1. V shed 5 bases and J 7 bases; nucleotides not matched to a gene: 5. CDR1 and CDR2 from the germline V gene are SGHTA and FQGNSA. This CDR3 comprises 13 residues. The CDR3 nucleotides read TGTGCCAGCAGCCTGGAGACAGGGAACACCATATATTTT. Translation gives CASSLETGNTIYF.

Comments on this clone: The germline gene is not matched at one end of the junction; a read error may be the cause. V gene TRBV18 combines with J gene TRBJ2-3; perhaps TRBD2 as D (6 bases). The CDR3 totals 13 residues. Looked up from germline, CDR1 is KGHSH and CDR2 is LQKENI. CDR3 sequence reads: CASSPPGLDTQYF. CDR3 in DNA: TGTGCCAGCTCCCCACCGGGACTAGATACGCAGTATTTT.

CDR3 residues: CASSLAGSYEQYF. In DNA form, the CDR3 reads TGTGCCAGCAGCTTGGCCGGGTCCTACGAGCAGTACTTC. The chain uses TRBV5-6 and TRBJ2-5; D not resolved. The assigned J gene may be wrong: the sequence end matches TRBJ2-7 better. The CDR3 extends over 13 amino acids. Germline V gene sequence: CDR1 SGHDT, CDR2 YYEEEE.

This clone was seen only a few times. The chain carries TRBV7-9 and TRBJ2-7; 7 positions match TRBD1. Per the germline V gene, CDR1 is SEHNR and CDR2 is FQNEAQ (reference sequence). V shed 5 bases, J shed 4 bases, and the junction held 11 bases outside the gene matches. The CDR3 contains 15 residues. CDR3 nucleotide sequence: TGTGCCAGCAGCCTCGGGACAGACAAGAGATACGAGCAGTACTTC. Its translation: CASSLGTDKRYEQYF. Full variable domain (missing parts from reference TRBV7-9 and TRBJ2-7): DTGVSQNPRHKITKRGQNVTFRCDPISEHNRLYWYRQTLGQGPEFLTYFQNEAQLEKSRLLSDRFSAERPKGSFSTLEIQRTEQGDSAMYLCASSLGTDKRYEQYFGPGTRLTVT.

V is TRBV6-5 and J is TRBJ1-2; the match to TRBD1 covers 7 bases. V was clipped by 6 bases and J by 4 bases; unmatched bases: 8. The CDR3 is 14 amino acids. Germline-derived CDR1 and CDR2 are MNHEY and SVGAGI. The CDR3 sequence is CASREQGISYGYTF. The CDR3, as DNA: TGTGCCAGCAGAGAACAGGGGATCAGCTATGGCTACACCTTC.

The CDR3 spells CASSLGGNTRETQYF. DNA of the CDR3: TGTGCCAGCAGCTTGGGGGGCAACACGAGGGAGACCCAGTACTTC. The chain combines TRBV5-4 with TRBJ2-5, with a possible D match to TRBD1 (5 bases). V lost 0 bases and J lost 5, with 14 bases in between. Germline CDR1 and CDR2: SGHNT and YYREEE (reference sequence). This CDR3 contains 15 residues.

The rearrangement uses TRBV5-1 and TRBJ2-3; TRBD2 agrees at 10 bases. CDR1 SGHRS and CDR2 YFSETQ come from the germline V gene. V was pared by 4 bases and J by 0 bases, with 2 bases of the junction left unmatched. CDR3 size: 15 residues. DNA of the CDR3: TGCGCCAGCAGCCGGACTAGCGGTAGCACAGATACGCAGTATTTT. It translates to CASSRTSGSTDTQYF.

The CDR3 DNA sequence: TGTGCCTGGAGTGTTGGACAGCTTTATGGCTACACCTTC. The encoded protein is CAWSVGQLYGYTF. This chain uses TRBV30 with TRBJ1-2; tentative D call: TRBD1 (6 bases). Trimming pared 0 bases from V and 5 bases from J, leaving 10 bases between. The CDR3 has 13 residues. Germline CDR1 GTSNPN, CDR2 SVGIG (reference sequence).

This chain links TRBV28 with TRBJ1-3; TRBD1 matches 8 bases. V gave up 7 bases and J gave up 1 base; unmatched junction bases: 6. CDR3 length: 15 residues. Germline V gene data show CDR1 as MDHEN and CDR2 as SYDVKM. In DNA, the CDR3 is TGTGCCAGCACCAACACAGGGGGTTCTGGAAACACCATATATTTT. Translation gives CASTNTGGSGNTIYF. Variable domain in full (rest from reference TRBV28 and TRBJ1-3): DVKVTQSSRYLVKRTGEKVFLECVQDMDHENMFWYRQDPGLGLRLIYFSYDVKMKEKGDIPEGYSVSREKKERFSLILESASTNQTSMYLCASTNTGGSGNTIYFGEGSWLTVV.

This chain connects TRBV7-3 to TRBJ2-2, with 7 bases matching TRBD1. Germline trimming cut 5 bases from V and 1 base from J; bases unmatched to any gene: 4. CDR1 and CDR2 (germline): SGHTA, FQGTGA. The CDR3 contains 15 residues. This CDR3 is CASSLGQMNTGELFF. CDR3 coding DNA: TGTGCCAGCAGCCTGGGACAGATGAACACCGGGGAGCTGTTTTTT.

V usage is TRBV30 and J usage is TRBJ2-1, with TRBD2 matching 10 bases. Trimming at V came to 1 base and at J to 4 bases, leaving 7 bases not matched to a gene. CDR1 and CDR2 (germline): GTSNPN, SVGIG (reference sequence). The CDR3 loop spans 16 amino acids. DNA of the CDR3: TGTGCCTGGAGTGGTCCCCGGACTAGCGGATACAATGAGCAGTTCTTC. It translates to CAWSGPRTSGYNEQFF.

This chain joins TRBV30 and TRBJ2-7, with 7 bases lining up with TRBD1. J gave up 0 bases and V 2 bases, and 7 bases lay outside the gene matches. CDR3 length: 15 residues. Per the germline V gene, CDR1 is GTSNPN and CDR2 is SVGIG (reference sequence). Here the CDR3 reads CAWSLGDSASYEQYF. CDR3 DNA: TGTGCCTGGAGTCTTGGGGACAGCGCCTCCTACGAGCAGTACTTC. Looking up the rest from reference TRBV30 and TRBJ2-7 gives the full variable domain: SQTIHQWPATLVQPVGSPLSLECTVEGTSNPNLYWYRQAAGRGLQLLFYSVGIGQISSEVPQNLSASRPQDRQFILSSKKLLLSDSGFYLCAWSLGDSASYEQYFGPGTRLTVT.

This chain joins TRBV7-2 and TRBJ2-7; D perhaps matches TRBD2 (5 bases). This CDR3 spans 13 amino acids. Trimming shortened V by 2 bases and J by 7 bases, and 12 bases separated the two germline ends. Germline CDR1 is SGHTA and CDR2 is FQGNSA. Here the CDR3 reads CASSLHLGVEQYF. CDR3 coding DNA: TGTGCCAGCAGCTTACACCTCGGGGTTGAGCAGTACTTC.

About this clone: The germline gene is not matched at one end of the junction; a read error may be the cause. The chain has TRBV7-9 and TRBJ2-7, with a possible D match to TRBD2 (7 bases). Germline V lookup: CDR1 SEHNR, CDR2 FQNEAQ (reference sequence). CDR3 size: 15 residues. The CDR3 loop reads CASSLEGGPTYEQYF. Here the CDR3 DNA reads TGTGCCAGCAGTTTAGAGGGGGGGCCTACCTACGAGCAGTACTTC.

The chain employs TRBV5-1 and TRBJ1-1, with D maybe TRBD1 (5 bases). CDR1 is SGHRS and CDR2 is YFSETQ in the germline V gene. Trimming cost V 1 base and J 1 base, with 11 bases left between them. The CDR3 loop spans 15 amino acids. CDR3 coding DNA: TGCGCCAGCAGCTTGTCTCAGGGCCCGAACACTGAAGCTTTCTTT. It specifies CASSLSQGPNTEAFF. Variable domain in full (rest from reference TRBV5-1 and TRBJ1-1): KAGVTQTPRYLIKTRGQQVTLSCSPISGHRSVSWYQQTPGQGLQFLFEYFSETQRNKGNFPGRFSGRQFSNSRSEMNVSTLELGDSALYLCASSLSQGPNTEAFFGQGTRLTVV.

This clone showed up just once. The CDR3 is CAIRETGGFSGELFF. The CDR3 DNA follows: TGTGCCATCAGAGAGACAGGGGGTTTTTCCGGGGAGCTGTTTTTT. This chain joins TRBV10-3 and TRBJ2-2, with TRBD1 matching over 9 bases. The germline CDR1 and CDR2 sequences are ENHRY and SYGVKD. CDR3 size: 15 residues. V shed 6 bases, J shed 6 bases, and the junction held 8 bases outside the gene matches.

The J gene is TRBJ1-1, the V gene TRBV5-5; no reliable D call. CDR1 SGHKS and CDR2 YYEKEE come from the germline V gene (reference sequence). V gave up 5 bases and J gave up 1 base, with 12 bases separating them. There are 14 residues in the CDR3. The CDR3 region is CASRDFMWNTEAFF. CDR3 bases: TGTGCCAGCAGGGACTTTATGTGGAACACTGAAGCTTTCTTT.

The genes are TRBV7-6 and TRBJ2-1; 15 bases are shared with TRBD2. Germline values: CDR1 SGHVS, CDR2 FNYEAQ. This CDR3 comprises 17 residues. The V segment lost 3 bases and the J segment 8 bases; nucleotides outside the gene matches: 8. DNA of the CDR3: TGTGCCAGCAGCTTCGGACTAGCGGGAGGGGGGGTGGATGAGCAGTTCTTC. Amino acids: CASSFGLAGGGVDEQFF.

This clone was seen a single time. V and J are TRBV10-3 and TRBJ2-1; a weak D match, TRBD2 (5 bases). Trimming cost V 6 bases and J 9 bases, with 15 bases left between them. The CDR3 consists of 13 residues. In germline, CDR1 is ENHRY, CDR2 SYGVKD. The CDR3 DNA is TGTGCCATCAGCCTAAATCCGGGAAGTGAGCAGTTCTTC. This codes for CAISLNPGSEQFF.

CDR3 bases: TGTGCCAGCAGCTTACGGTCGAGCCCGGCGGGCTATGGCTACACCTTC. Translation gives CASSLRSSPAGYGYTF. V is TRBV11-2 and J is TRBJ1-2, with unresolved D. The CDR3 length is 16 residues. Germline V gene data show CDR1 as SGHAT and CDR2 as FQNNGV. Trimming removed 2 bases at V and 4 bases at J, with 17 bases between.

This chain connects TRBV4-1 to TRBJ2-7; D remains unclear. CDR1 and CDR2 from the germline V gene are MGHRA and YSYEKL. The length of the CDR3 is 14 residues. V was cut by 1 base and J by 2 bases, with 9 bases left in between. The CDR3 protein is CASSQVSGPYEQYF. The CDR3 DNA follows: TGCGCCAGCAGCCAAGTCTCTGGCCCCTACGAGCAGTACTTC.

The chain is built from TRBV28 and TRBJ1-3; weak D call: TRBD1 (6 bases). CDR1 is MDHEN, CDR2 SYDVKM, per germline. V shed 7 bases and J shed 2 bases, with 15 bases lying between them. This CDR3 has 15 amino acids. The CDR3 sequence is CASKRGKLTGNTIYF. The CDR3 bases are TGTGCCAGCAAGAGGGGGAAACTTACTGGAAACACCATATATTTT.

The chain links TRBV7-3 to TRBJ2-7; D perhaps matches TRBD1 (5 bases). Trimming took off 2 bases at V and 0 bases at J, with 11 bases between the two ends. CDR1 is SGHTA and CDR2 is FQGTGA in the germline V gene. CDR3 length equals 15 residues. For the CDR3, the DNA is TGTGCCAGCAGCTTAGACAGTGTCAGCTCCTACGAGCAGTACTTC. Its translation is CASSLDSVSSYEQYF.

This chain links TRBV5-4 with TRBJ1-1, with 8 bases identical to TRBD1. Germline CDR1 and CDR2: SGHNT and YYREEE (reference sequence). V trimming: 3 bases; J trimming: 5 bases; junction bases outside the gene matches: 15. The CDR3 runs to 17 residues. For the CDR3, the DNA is TGTGCCAGCAGCTCACGACAGGGGTACGGTAGGAATACTGAAGCTTTCTTT. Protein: CASSSRQGYGRNTEAFF.